This T cell receptor beta chain stems from a study of vaccination effects on CD4 cells after COVID-19. Produced via immunoSEQ multiplex PCR; TCRdb's table is partial and in-frame only. The sample holds nearly 45,000 clones, roughly 80% seen once. Before sequencing, viral peptide pools were used by the ViraFEST assay to expand antigen-specific CD4+ T cells. The culture ran for around ten days before CD4+ T cells were isolated. A PCR test confirmed that the person had SARS-CoV-2 infection between March and December 2020. The table lists this clone with a few counts. Its antigen is undetermined. One end of the junction fails to match germline, which may point to a read error. The receptor comes from a human donor who had a prior SARS-CoV-2 infection. The sequences come from CD4+ T cells from PBMCs cultured with a peptide pool, collected before COVID-19 vaccination.

In DNA, the CDR3 is TGTGCCAGCAGGGAAGGGACAGATTATAATTCACCCCTCCACTTT. Its translation is CASREGTDYNSPLHF. The V and J genes are TRBV6-1 and TRBJ1-6; 7 bases agree with TRBD1. This CDR3 spans 15 amino acids. The germline V gene has CDR1 MNHNS and CDR2 SASEGT.